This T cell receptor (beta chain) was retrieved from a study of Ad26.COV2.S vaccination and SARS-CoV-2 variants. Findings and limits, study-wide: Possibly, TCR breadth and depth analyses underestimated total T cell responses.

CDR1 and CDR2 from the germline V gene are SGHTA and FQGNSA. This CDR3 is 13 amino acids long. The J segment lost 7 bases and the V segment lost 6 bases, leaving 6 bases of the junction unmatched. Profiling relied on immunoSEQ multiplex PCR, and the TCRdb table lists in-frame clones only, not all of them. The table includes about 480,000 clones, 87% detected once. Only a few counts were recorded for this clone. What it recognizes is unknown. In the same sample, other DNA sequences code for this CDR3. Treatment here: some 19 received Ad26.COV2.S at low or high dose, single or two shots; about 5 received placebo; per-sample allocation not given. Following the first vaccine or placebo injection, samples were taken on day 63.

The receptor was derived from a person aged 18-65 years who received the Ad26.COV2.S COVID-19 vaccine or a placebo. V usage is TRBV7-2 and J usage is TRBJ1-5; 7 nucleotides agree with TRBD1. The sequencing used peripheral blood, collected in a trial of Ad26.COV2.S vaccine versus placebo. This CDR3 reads CASSTRGEQPQHF. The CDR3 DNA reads TGTGCCAGCAGTACCAGGGGGGAACAGCCCCAGCATTTT.